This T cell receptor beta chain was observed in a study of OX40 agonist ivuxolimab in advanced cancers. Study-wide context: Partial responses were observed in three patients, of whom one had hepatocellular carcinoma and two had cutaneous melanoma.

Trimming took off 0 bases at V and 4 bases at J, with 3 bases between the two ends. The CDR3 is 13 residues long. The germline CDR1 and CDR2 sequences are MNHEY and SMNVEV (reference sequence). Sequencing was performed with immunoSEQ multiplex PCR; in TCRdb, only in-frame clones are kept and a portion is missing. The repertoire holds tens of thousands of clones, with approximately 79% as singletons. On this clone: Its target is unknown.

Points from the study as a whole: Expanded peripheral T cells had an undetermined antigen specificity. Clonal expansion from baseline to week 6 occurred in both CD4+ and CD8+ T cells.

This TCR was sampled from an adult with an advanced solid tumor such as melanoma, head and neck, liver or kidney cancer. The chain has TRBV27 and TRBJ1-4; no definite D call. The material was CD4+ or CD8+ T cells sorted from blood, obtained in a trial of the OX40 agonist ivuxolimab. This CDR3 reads CASSLSRNEKLFF. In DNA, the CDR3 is TGTGCCAGCAGTTTATCACGTAATGAAAAACTGTTTTTT.